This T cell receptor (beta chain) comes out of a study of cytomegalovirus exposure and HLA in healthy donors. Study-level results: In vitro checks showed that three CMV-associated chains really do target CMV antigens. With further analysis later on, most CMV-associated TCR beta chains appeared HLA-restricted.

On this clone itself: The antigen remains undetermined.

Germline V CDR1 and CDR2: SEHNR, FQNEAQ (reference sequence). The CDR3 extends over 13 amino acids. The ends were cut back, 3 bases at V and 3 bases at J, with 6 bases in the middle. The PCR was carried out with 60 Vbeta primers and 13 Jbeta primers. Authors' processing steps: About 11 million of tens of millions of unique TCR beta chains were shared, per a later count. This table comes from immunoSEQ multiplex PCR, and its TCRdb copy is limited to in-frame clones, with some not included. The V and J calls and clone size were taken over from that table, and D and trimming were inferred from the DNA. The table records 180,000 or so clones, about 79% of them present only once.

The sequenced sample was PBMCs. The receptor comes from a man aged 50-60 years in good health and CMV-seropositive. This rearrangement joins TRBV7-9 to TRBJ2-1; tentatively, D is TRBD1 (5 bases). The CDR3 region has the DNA TGTGCCAGCAGCTTTGACAGCTACAATGAGCAGTTCTTC. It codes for CASSFDSYNEQFF.